The 4 T cell receptor beta chains given below trace back to one sample, sequenced in a study of T cell responses to AZD1222 COVID-19 vaccine. Clones were sequenced by immunoSEQ multiplex PCR, and TCRdb holds only the in-frame ones, with some missing. The profile shows 110,000 to 150,000 clones, roughly 90% of them singletons. The sequenced sample was peripheral blood, obtained on day 0 of AZD1222 vaccination. The receptors derive from an adult in good health.

This clone was found once. The chain links TRBV27 to TRBJ2-5; no firm D call. Germline V gene lookup returns CDR1 MNHEY and CDR2 SMNVEV (reference sequence). V was clipped by 8 bases and J by 2 bases, with 12 bases between them. The CDR3 totals 13 residues. This CDR3 is CASCLRKQETQYF. The CDR3 DNA reads as TGTGCCAGCTGCCTTCGAAAACAAGAGACCCAGTACTTC.

The chain carries TRBV5-5 and TRBJ2-7, with 8 bases fitting TRBD1. The germline V gene has CDR1 SGHKS and CDR2 YYEKEE (reference sequence). V was pared by 3 bases and J by 6 bases, with 5 bases of the junction left unmatched. The CDR3 length is 13 residues. The CDR3 sequence is CASSSTGAGEQYF. Written as DNA, the CDR3 is TGTGCCAGCAGCTCGACAGGGGCGGGCGAGCAGTACTTC.

The chain is built from TRBV10-3 and TRBJ1-5, with TRBD1 identical over 9 bases. V lost 3 bases, J lost 6 bases, and 12 bases stayed unmatched. CDR1 and CDR2 from the germline V gene are ENHRY and SYGVKD. CDR3 length: 17 residues. The DNA for the CDR3 is TGTGCCATCAGTGACAAGCCCGGGACAGGGTTGGGTCAGCCCCAGCATTTT. Translated: CAISDKPGTGLGQPQHF.

CDR3 sequence (DNA): TGCGCCAGCAGCCTCAAAGGGACAGGTTCCTACGAGCAGTACTTC. It is translated as CASSLKGTGSYEQYF. V and J are TRBV4-1 and TRBJ2-7; TRBD1 matches 8 bases. The ends lost 4 bases at V and 1 base at J; junction bases unmatched: 6. CDR1 is MGHRA, CDR2 YSYEKL, per germline. The CDR3 sequence is 15 residues long.